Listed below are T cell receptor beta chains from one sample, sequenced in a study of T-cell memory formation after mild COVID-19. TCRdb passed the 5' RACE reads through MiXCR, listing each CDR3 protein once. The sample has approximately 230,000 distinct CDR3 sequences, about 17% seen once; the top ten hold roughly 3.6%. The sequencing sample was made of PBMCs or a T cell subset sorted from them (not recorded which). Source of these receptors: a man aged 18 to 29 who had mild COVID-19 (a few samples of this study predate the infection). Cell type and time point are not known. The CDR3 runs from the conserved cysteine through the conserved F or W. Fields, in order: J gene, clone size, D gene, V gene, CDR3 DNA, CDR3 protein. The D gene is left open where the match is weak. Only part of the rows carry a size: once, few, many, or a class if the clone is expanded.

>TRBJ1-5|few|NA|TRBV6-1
TGTGCCAGCGGACGACTTAGCAATCAGCCCCAGCATTTT
CASGRLSNQPQHF
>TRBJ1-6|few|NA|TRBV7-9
TGTGCCAGCAGCCGACAGGATTCACCCCTCCACTTT
CASSRQDSPLHF
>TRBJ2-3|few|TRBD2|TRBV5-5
TGTGCCAGCAGCTCTGGTCTTAGCGGGGGGCCGAATACGCAGTATTTT
CASSSGLSGGPNTQYF
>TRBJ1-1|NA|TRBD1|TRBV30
TGTGCCTGGAGTACGGGACAGGGGAACACTGAAGCTTTCTTT
CAWSTGQGNTEAFF
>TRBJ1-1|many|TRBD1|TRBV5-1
TGCGCCAGCAGCGCAGGGGGAGTCACTGAAGCTTTCTTT
CASSAGGVTEAFF
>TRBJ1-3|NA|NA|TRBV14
TGTGCCAGCAGCCAAGTTCGGTTGGCTGGAAACACCATATATTTT
CASSQVRLAGNTIYF
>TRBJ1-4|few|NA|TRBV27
TGTGCCAGCAGGGGTTCGCAAGAAAAACTGTTTTTT
CASRGSQEKLFF
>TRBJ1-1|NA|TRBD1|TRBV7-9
TGTGCCAGCAGCTACCAGGGGGTTATGAACACTGAAGCTTTCTTT
CASSYQGVMNTEAFF
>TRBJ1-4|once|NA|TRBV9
TGTGCCAGCAGCCGAGGGGAATCCAATGAAAAACTGTTTTTT
CASSRGESNEKLFF
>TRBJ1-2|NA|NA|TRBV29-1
TGCAGCGTTGGAGAGCCGACCCCTTATGGCTACACCTTC
CSVGEPTPYGYTF
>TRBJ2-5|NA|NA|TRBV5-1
TGCGCCAGCAGCTACCGACTACCAGAGACACAAGAGACCCAGTACTTC
CASSYRLPETQETQYF
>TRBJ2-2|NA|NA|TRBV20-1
TGCAGTGCTACTACTACCGGGGAGCTGTTTTTT
CSATTTGELFF
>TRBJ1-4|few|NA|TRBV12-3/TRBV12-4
TGTGCCAGCTCTCTTGGGCAGACGACGCTGTTTTTT
CASSLGQTTLFF
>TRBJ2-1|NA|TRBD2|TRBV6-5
TGTGCCAGCAGTTACTCGTCGACTAGCGGGGGCCCCCCATCCTACAATGAGCAGTTCTTC
CASSYSSTSGGPPSYNEQFF
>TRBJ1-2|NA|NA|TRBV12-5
TGTGCTAGTGCCGGACCCGGGCCGACTTATGGCTACACCTTC
CASAGPGPTYGYTF
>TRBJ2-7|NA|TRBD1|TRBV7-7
TGTGCCAGCAGCCTCGGGACAGAGGACGAGCAGTACTTC
CASSLGTEDEQYF
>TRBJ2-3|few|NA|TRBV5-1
TGCGCCAGCAGCTTGGACTTTAGGGACCTCACAGATACGCAGTATTTT
CASSLDFRDLTDTQYF
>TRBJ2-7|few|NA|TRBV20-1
TGCAGTGCTAGTGACCACTACGAGCAGTACTTC
CSASDHYEQYF
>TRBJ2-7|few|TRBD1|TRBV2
TGTGCCAGCAGTGAAGCGCGGACAGGCGAGCAGTACTTC
CASSEARTGEQYF
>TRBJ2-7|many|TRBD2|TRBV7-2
TGTGCCAGCAGTTTGAAAAGCGGGGCTGCCTACGAGCAGTACTTC
CASSLKSGAAYEQYF
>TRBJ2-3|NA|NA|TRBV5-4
TGTGCCAGCAGCTTGGCTTGGGGTTCCACAGATACGCAGTATTTT
CASSLAWGSTDTQYF
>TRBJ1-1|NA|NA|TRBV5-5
TGTGCCAGCAGCTTGGCCCTAGAGTCTTACCTGGGGACTGAAGCTTTCTTT
CASSLALESYLGTEAFF
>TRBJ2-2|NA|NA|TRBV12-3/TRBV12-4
TGTGCCAGCGAGTTCAGGTTTGTCGGGGAGCTGTTTTTT
CASEFRFVGELFF
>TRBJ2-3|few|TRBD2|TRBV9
TGTGCCAGCAGCGTAGCTGGGGCTAGCGGTTACACAGATACGCAGTATTTT
CASSVAGASGYTDTQYF
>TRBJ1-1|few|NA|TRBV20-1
TGCAGTGCTAGTGAAGGTTTAGACGAGGCGGCGGACACTGAAGCTTTCTTT
CSASEGLDEAADTEAFF
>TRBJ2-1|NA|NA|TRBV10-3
TGTGCCATCAGTGAGTCTGGGCTCCTGGAAGGGTCGAATGAGCAGTTCTTC
CAISESGLLEGSNEQFF
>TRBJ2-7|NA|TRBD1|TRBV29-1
TGCATGCTTGCCGGGACAGTAAGCTACGAGCAGTACTTC
CMLAGTVSYEQYF